The 32 T cell receptor beta chains reported below all come from one sample, sequenced in a study of tumor-infiltrating lymphocytes in primary liver carcinoma. Starting from around 510 ng of total RNA, TCR beta cDNA was produced with a primer in the constant region. Slightly modified ARM-PCR served as the procedure for the TCR beta libraries. These libraries came from three rounds of nested multiplex PCR. Researchers ran the first two PCR rounds for ten to eleven cycles each with TRBV1-TRBV30 forward primers and a C-beta reverse primer. TCRdb re-derived calls from the multiplex PCR reads in MiXCR, one entry per CDR3 protein. Seen here are 85,000 to 100,000 distinct CDR3 sequences, around 68% observed once, and the top ten hold under 30%. Co-extraction of RNA and DNA was performed on roughly 20-31 mg of unsorted bulk tissue. The material sequenced was tumor-adjacent normal liver tissue. The source is a man between 40 and 49 years old with primary liver carcinoma and hepatitis B virus infection.

This clonotype was found many times. This sequence joins TRBV13 and TRBJ2-5; TRBD2 might be the D (5 bases). Germline CDR1 and CDR2: PRHDT and FYEKMQ (reference sequence). Trimming cost V 5 bases and J 2 bases, with 9 bases left between them. The length of the CDR3 is 13 residues. CDR3 nucleotides: TGTGCCAGCAGCACCGGACTGCAAGAGACCCAGTACTTC. Translated, it gives CASSTGLQETQYF.

This clonotype was seen only a few times. Mismatch with germline at one junction end may stem from a read error. This sequence joins TRBV12-3 or TRBV12-4 and TRBJ1-1; weak D call: TRBD1 (6 bases). The CDR3 has 13 amino acids. The chain's CDR3 is CASSRGTSYEALF. As DNA, the CDR3 is TGTGCCAGCAGTAGGGGGACGTCTTATGAAGCTCTCTTT.

As concerns this clonotype: At one boundary the junction diverges from the germline segment, which might be a read error. The chain joins TRBV2 to TRBJ2-3; no definite D call. CDR3 size: 13 residues. The germline CDR1 and CDR2 sequences are SNHLY and FYNNEI. CDR3 sequence reads: CASSPSDLTTRYF. CDR3 DNA sequence: TGTGCCAGCAGTCCCTCGGACCTTACTACGCGGTATTTT.

The chain joins TRBV11-3 to TRBJ2-7; TRBD1 matches at 8 bases. J gave up 6 bases and V 0 bases, and 7 bases lay outside the gene matches. Germline V lookup: CDR1 SGHNT, CDR2 YENEEA. CDR3 length equals 15 residues. The CDR3 DNA follows: TGTGCCAGCAGCTTAGAGGCAGGGGGCGGCCGCGAGCAGTACTTC. Its translation is CASSLEAGGGREQYF.

This clonotype was recorded only once. The conserved closing phenylalanine or tryptophan is absent in this CDR3, likely reflecting a read error. The V and J genes are TRBV11-1 and TRBJ2-5; tentatively, D is TRBD2 (5 bases). Germline CDR1 SGHAT, CDR2 FQDESV (reference sequence). The CDR3 loop spans 19 amino acids. CDR3: CASSPPPEVGKDFQETQYL. CDR3 nucleotides: TGTGCGAGCAGCCCGCCCCCGGAGGTCGGGAAGGACTTCCAAGAGACCCAGTACTTA.

The chain employs TRBV12-3 or TRBV12-4 and TRBJ2-1; 8 bases line up with TRBD2. V dropped 11 bases and J dropped 15; count of bases not matched to a gene: 12. This CDR3 has 11 amino acids. Written as DNA, the CDR3 is TGTGCCCGCGGAAATAGCGGGATTACGTTCTTC. Translation: CARGNSGITFF.

A note on this clonotype: Just one base apart from a much larger clone, this may be a read error. This is likely a read error, given that the CDR3 carries no conserved phenylalanine or tryptophan at its end. V usage is TRBV28 and J usage is TRBJ2-3, with D unclear. V was cut by 1 base and J by 2 bases, with 7 bases left in between. Germline CDR1 MDHEN, CDR2 SYDVKM. There are 14 residues in the CDR3. This chain's CDR3 is CASSLSHDTDTQYL. The CDR3 DNA follows: TGTGCCAGCAGTTTATCCCACGACACAGATACGCAGTATCTT.

Turning to this clonotype: Germline is not matched at one junction end, which may reflect a read error. The rearrangement joins TRBV4-1 to TRBJ1-2; no clear D. This CDR3 has 14 amino acids. Germline V lookup: CDR1 MGHRA, CDR2 YSYEKL. CDR3 protein: CASSLTHGIKGYTF. As DNA, the CDR3 is TGCGCCAGTAGCCTAACCCATGGGATTAAGGGCTACACCTTC.

In its sample, this clonotype was seen a few times. This may arise from a read error, as a much more abundant clone is one base away. The chain carries TRBV29-1 and TRBJ2-1, with 7 bases aligning to TRBD2. CDR1 and CDR2 (germline): SQVTM, ANQGSEA. V was clipped by 4 bases and J by 7 bases; unmatched bases: 4. CDR3 length: 12 amino acids. The chain's CDR3 is CSVVLARNEQFF. In nucleotides, the CDR3 is TGCAGCGTTGTACTAGCGAGGAATGAGCAGTTCTTC.

Comments on this clonotype: Being one base from a much bigger clone, this may be a read error. The J gene is TRBJ1-2, the V gene TRBV6-1; 8 nucleotides line up with TRBD1. Germline values: CDR1 MNHNS, CDR2 SASEGT. CDR3 length equals 16 residues. V trimming: 2 bases; J trimming: 4 bases; junction bases outside the gene matches: 9. Here the CDR3 DNA reads TGTGCCAGCAGTGAACGGACAGGGAATATCGCCTATGGCTACACCTTC. Translating it yields CASSERTGNIAYGYTF.

Many counts were recorded for this clonotype. V usage is TRBV6-1 and J usage is TRBJ2-1; 7 nucleotides line up with TRBD2. The CDR3 loop spans 15 amino acids. The germline CDR1 and CDR2 sequences are MNHNS and SASEGT. V shed 4 bases, J shed 8 bases, and the junction held 11 bases outside the gene matches. The CDR3 bases are TGTGCCAGCAGTGGTAGGACAAGACTAGCTGATGAGCAGTTCTTC. This encodes CASSGRTRLADEQFF.

As to this clonotype: At one end the junction does not follow the germline gene, possibly because of a read error. The chain recombines TRBV11-2 with TRBJ2-1, with TRBD1 identical over 7 bases. This CDR3 comprises 15 residues. Germline assignment: CDR1 SGHAT and CDR2 FQNNGV. The CDR3 protein is CASGLQGPTGNEQFF. The CDR3 nucleotides read TGTGCCAGCGGCTTACAAGGACCGACAGGGAATGAGCAGTTCTTC. The variable domain in full, with the rest retrieved from reference TRBV11-2 and TRBJ2-1, is EAGVAQSPRYKIIEKRQSVAFWCNPISGHATLYWYQQILGQGPKLLIQFQNNGVVDDSQLPKDRFSAERLKGVDSTLKIQPAKLEDSAVYLCASGLQGPTGNEQFFGPGTRLTVL.

With regard to this clonotype: At one of its ends the junction is not consistent with the germline gene, which may arise from a read error. This rearrangement joins TRBV7-8 to TRBJ1-5; D is perhaps TRBD1 (6 bases). The CDR3 has 16 residues. CDR1 is SGHVS, CDR2 FQNEAQ, per germline. The CDR3 DNA reads as TGTGCCAACAGCTTAGCCCCTCCAGGGGTCGGTCAGCCCCAGCATTTT. This translates into CANSLAPPGVGQPQHF.

Concerning this clonotype itself: Sequence at one end of the junction differs from germline and may be a read error. V usage is TRBV5-5 and J usage is TRBJ2-6, with 9 bases identical to TRBD2. CDR3 length: 19 residues. The germline CDR1 and CDR2 sequences are SGHKS and YYEKEE (reference sequence). CDR3 protein: CARSLRLAEISSGANVLTF. The CDR3 DNA is TGTGCCCGCAGCTTGAGACTAGCGGAGATTAGTTCTGGGGCCAACGTCCTGACTTTC.

With regard to this clonotype: This may arise from a read error, as a much more abundant clone is one base away. The rearrangement uses TRBV7-8 and TRBJ2-3; TRBD2 aligns across 7 bases. Losses at the gene ends were 4 bases for V and 1 base for J; bases not matched to a gene: 5. Germline V gives CDR1 SGHVS, CDR2 FQNEAQ. The CDR3 loop spans 15 amino acids. The CDR3 coding sequence is TGTGCCAGCAGCTCTAAAGGGAGGGGCACAGATACGCAGTATTTT. Protein: CASSSKGRGTDTQYF.

This clonotype showed up many times. V usage is TRBV6-4 and J usage is TRBJ1-5; D is undetermined. The CDR3 loop spans 15 amino acids. Germline loops: CDR1 MRHNA, CDR2 SNTAGT. With 10 bases removed from V and 0 bases from J, the gap between germline ends came to 16 bases. The CDR3 bases are TGTGCCAACCCATGCGAGGACTATAGCAATCAGCCCCAGCATTTT. Protein: CANPCEDYSNQPQHF.

Notes on this clonotype: This may be a read error: a much more frequent sequence differs by one nucleotide. The J gene is TRBJ2-7, the V gene TRBV10-3; the match to TRBD2 covers 7 bases. There are 15 residues in the CDR3. V dropped 6 bases and J dropped 0; count of bases not matched to a gene: 8. Per germline, CDR1 ENHRY and CDR2 SYGVKD. CDR3 nucleotide sequence: TGTGCCATCAGGTCTAGCGGTACGAGCTCCTACGAGCAGTACGTC. Protein: CAIRSSGTSSYEQYV.

A remark on this clonotype: A much larger clonotype is one base distant, so this may be a read error. The V call is TRBV6-1, the J call TRBJ1-5; D not resolved. The assigned J gene may be wrong: the sequence end matches TRBJ2-3 better. CDR3 size: 15 residues. CDR1 and CDR2 from the germline V gene are MNHNS and SASEGT. The CDR3 DNA sequence: TGTGCCAGCAGTGAATACTGGGGTAGCAATCAGCCCCAGTATTTT. The encoded protein is CASSEYWGSNQPQYF.

This clonotype was found once. Possible read error: a much larger clone is one base away. J is TRBJ2-3 and V is TRBV12-3 or TRBV12-4, with 7 bases fitting TRBD2. The CDR3 loop spans 14 amino acids. Trimming cost V 5 bases and J 1 base; bases outside gene matches: 3. In nucleotides, the CDR3 is TGTGCCAGCAGTCCCCGGGAGGGCACAGATACGCAGTATTTT. It yields the protein CASSPREGTDTQYF.

To note about this clonotype: One end of the junction is discordant with germline, which a read error may explain. The CDR3 region is CANSTLAGGLWETQYF. The DNA for the CDR3 is TGTGCCAACAGCACACTGGCGGGAGGCTTGTGGGAGACCCAGTACTTC. V is TRBV11-2 and J is TRBJ2-5; the match to TRBD2 covers 8 bases. The CDR3 is 16 amino acids. Germline lookup yields CDR1 SGHAT and CDR2 FQNNGV.

In this sample, this clonotype turned up once. The junction and the germline gene differ at one end; a read error may be behind it. The chain employs TRBV6-2 or TRBV6-3 and TRBJ2-1; D possibly corresponds to TRBD1 (5 bases). The DNA end lines up better with TRBJ2-7; the J call may be wrong. CDR1 MNHEY and CDR2 SVGEGT come from the germline V gene. The CDR3 is 16 residues long. The CDR3 nucleotides read TGTGACAGCAGTATAACGGAAGGGGTTTTCTTTAATGAGCAGTACTTC. It translates to CDSSITEGVFFNEQYF.

Regarding this clonotype: Its ends do not fully match the called genes, so a read error is possible. V gene TRBV11-2 combines with J gene TRBJ2-5; 8 bases map to TRBD2. Germline CDR1 is SGHAT and CDR2 is FQNNGV. The CDR3 has 15 residues. CDR3 loop: CANSDLTGAGETQCF. In DNA form, the CDR3 reads TGTGCCAACAGCGACCTGACAGGAGCGGGAGAGACCCAGTGTTTC.

Notes on this clonotype: It may be a read error: a sequence one base away is much more abundant. The CDR3 nucleotides are TGTGCCATCAGTGGGGACAGGGACAATGGCTACACCTTC. It encodes CAISGDRDNGYTF. This chain connects TRBV10-3 to TRBJ1-2; 9 positions agree with TRBD1. The V segment lost 4 bases and the J segment 6 bases; nucleotides outside the gene matches: 3. CDR1 and CDR2 (germline): ENHRY, SYGVKD. This CDR3 is 13 amino acids long.

In regard to this clonotype: Relative to the germline gene, one junction end is altered; a read error may explain this. This chain uses TRBV6-5 with TRBJ2-1, with D maybe TRBD1 (5 bases). This CDR3 contains 15 residues. Germline V gene data show CDR1 as MNHEY and CDR2 as SVGAGI. Here the CDR3 DNA reads TGTGCCAGCGGAGAATACAGGAGCTCCCACAATGAGCAGTTCTTC. Protein: CASGEYRSSHNEQFF.

As concerns this clonotype: Mismatch with germline at one junction end may stem from a read error. The chain recombines TRBV27 with TRBJ2-7; D is unclear. Per the germline V gene, CDR1 is MNHEY and CDR2 is SMNVEV (reference sequence). CDR3 size: 11 residues. CDR3 in amino acids: CASGLTYEQYF. The CDR3 DNA reads as TGTGCCAGCGGTTTAACCTACGAGCAGTACTTC.

As concerns this clonotype: This sequence may be a read error, since a much larger clone differs from it by one base. The chain has TRBV6-5 and TRBJ2-7; a weak D match, TRBD2 (5 bases). Germline V gives CDR1 MNHEY, CDR2 SVGAGI. The CDR3 runs to 14 residues. The CDR3 region has the DNA TGTACCAGCAGTCGTGAGGCCCGGGGAAACGAGCAGTACTTC. This gives the protein CTSSREARGNEQYF.

A few counts support this clonotype. A much larger clone lies a single base off, so this may be a read error. This chain links TRBV4-2 with TRBJ2-7, with D uncertain. This CDR3 region has 15 residues. Germline V gives CDR1 LGHNA, CDR2 YNFKEQ. Trimming cost V 0 bases and J 3 bases, with 12 bases left between them. This CDR3 reads CASSQDRVSLYEQYF. CDR3 in DNA: TGTGCCAGCAGCCAAGATCGGGTTAGCCTCTACGAGCAGTACTTC.

For this clonotype: The junction differs from germline at one of its ends, possibly a read error. V gene TRBV6-5 combines with J gene TRBJ2-7, with TRBD1 identical over 7 bases. This CDR3 spans 14 amino acids. Germline CDR1 reads MNHEY; CDR2 reads SVGAGI. The CDR3 bases are TGTGCCAACAGTTGGGACAGAAGCTCCTACGAGCAATACTTC. Encoded protein: CANSWDRSSYEQYF.

The chain carries TRBV19 and TRBJ2-2, with D uncertain. The CDR3 runs 14 residues. Germline lookup yields CDR1 LNHDA and CDR2 SQIVND (reference sequence). V dropped 8 bases and J dropped 6 bases, with 16 bases sitting between them. The CDR3: CASVWRVGSGELFF. CDR3 sequence (DNA): TGTGCCAGTGTTTGGAGAGTAGGGTCCGGGGAGCTGTTTTTT.

V gene TRBV5-4 combines with J gene TRBJ2-1; 15 bases are a match to TRBD2. Germline V gene sequence: CDR1 SGHNT, CDR2 YYREEE (reference sequence). Trimming at V came to 3 bases and at J to 10 bases, leaving 2 bases not matched to a gene. This CDR3 has 14 residues. The CDR3 loop reads CASSWTSGRGEQFF. The CDR3 DNA reads as TGTGCCAGCAGCTGGACTAGCGGGAGGGGCGAGCAGTTCTTC.

As to this clonotype: A much larger clone differs by one base, so this may be a read error. The chain has TRBV5-4 and TRBJ2-2; D is ambiguous. CDR1 and CDR2 from the germline V gene are SGHNT and YYREEE (reference sequence). V was cut by 4 bases and J by 3 bases, with 7 bases left in between. CDR3 length equals 13 residues. This CDR3 is CASSHTYTGELFF. DNA for the CDR3: TGTGCCAGCAGCCACACTTACACCGGGGAGCTGTTTTTT.

CDR3 sequence reads: CSGGPLKAQYF. Written as DNA, the CDR3 is TGCAGCGGCGGACCTCTAAAGGCACAGTACTTC. The chain carries TRBV29-1 and TRBJ2-5; D not resolved. CDR1 and CDR2 from the germline V gene are SQVTM and ANQGSEA. The CDR3 covers 11 residues. The V end was cut by 7 bases, the J end by 11 bases, with 17 bases between.